These 15 T cell receptor beta chains originate from one sample sequenced in a study of neurological immune-mediated disorders. TCRdb reprocessed the 5' RACE reads via MiXCR and lists one record per CDR3 protein. The sample has 77,000 or so distinct CDR3 sequences; about 9.7% are singletons. The sample comprised PBMCs. The source is a man aged 45-65 years in good health.

This clonotype was seen a few times. This chain connects TRBV28 to TRBJ2-3, with 8 nucleotides matching TRBD2. Losses at the gene ends were 2 bases for V and 4 bases for J; bases not matched to a gene: 5. The CDR3 sequence is 15 residues long. From germline, CDR1 is MDHEN and CDR2 SYDVKM. The CDR3 reads CASSLRREVADTQYF. CDR3 in DNA: TGTGCCAGCAGTTTAAGGCGGGAGGTAGCAGATACGCAGTATTTT.

This clonotype has at least ten counts. The chain joins TRBV6-5 to TRBJ1-1; no clear D gene. Trimming removed 6 bases from V and 1 base from J, with 12 bases in between. The CDR3 totals 14 residues. Germline lookup yields CDR1 MNHEY and CDR2 SVGAGI. The CDR3 spells CASSAAGWNTEAFF. CDR3 bases: TGTGCCAGCAGCGCCGCGGGGTGGAACACTGAAGCTTTCTTT.

In this sample, this clonotype turned up many times. The chain uses TRBV9 and TRBJ2-2; D perhaps matches TRBD1 (5 bases). V lost 3 bases to trimming and J lost 3 bases, with 18 bases between them. Germline V gene lookup returns CDR1 SGDLS and CDR2 YYNGEE. This CDR3 region has 17 residues. CDR3 in amino acids: CASSDPVSGWDTGELFF. The CDR3, as DNA: TGTGCCAGCAGCGACCCCGTATCAGGGTGGGACACCGGGGAGCTGTTTTTT.

This clonotype was recorded many times. The chain uses TRBV7-2 and TRBJ2-3; the D is unclear. Germline loops: CDR1 SGHTA, CDR2 FQGNSA. The V end was cut by 1 base, the J end by 3 bases, with 11 bases between. This CDR3 has 15 amino acids. The CDR3 nucleotides read TGTGCCAGCAGCTTAGACGGGCGAATGACAGATACGCAGTATTTT. It translates to CASSLDGRMTDTQYF. Full variable domain (outside the CDR3, taken from reference TRBV7-2 and TRBJ2-3): GAGVSQSPSNKVTEKGKDVELRCDPISGHTALYWYRQSLGQGLEFLIYFQGNSAPDKSGLPSDRFSAERTGGSVSTLTIQRTQQEDSAVYLCASSLDGRMTDTQYFGPGTRLTVL.

This clonotype was detected ten times or more. The gene calls are TRBV7-2 and TRBJ2-1, with 10 nucleotides matching TRBD2. J gave up 8 bases and V 5 bases, and 9 bases lay outside the gene matches. Germline CDR1 SGHTA, CDR2 FQGNSA. This CDR3 is 15 amino acids long. CDR3 region: CASSISGGARYEQFF. As DNA, the CDR3 is TGTGCCAGCAGCATCAGCGGGGGGGCCCGGTATGAGCAGTTCTTC.

In its sample, this clonotype was seen many times. The chain is built from TRBV7-8 and TRBJ1-2, with a tentative D call TRBD1 (5 bases). Germline V gives CDR1 SGHVS, CDR2 FQNEAQ. V lost 5 bases and J 4 bases, leaving 20 bases between the germline ends. CDR3 length equals 16 residues. CDR3 loop: CASSPRYLQEGYGYTF. Here the CDR3 DNA reads TGTGCCAGCAGCCCACGATATCTACAGGAGGGCTATGGCTACACCTTC.

This clonotype has ten or more counts. The rearrangement links TRBV28 to TRBJ1-3; no firm D call. The CDR3 runs 15 residues. V lost 4 bases to trimming and J lost 0 bases, with 10 bases between them. Germline V gene data show CDR1 as MDHEN and CDR2 as SYDVKM. CDR3 amino acids: CASSWPAISGNTIYF. The CDR3 coding sequence is TGTGCCAGCAGTTGGCCAGCGATCTCTGGAAACACCATATATTTT. Looking up the rest from reference TRBV28 and TRBJ1-3 gives the full variable domain: DVKVTQSSRYLVKRTGEKVFLECVQDMDHENMFWYRQDPGLGLRLIYFSYDVKMKEKGDIPEGYSVSREKKERFSLILESASTNQTSMYLCASSWPAISGNTIYFGEGSWLTVV.

This clonotype has ten or more counts. V and J are TRBV5-1 and TRBJ1-5; TRBD1 is a possible D gene (5 bases). CDR1 and CDR2 from the germline V gene are SGHRS and YFSETQ. This CDR3 has 13 residues. V was clipped by 5 bases and J by 7 bases, with 13 bases between them. CDR3 sequence (DNA): TGCGCCAGCAGTCCGCAGGGAAACCAGCCCCAGCATTTT. Protein product: CASSPQGNQPQHF.

Points on this clonotype: No conserved phenylalanine or tryptophan is present at the end of the CDR3, so a read error is the likely explanation. J is TRBJ2-3 and V is TRBV9; TRBD1 aligns across 7 bases. Per germline, CDR1 SGDLS and CDR2 YYNGEE. This CDR3 has 15 residues. The V gene end was trimmed by 5 bases and the J gene end by 2 bases; junction bases not matched to a gene: 8. The CDR3 DNA reads as TGTGCCAGCAGTGCAACGGGGACAGCCACAGATACGCAGTATTTA. The encoded protein is CASSATGTATDTQYL.

This clonotype was seen at least ten times. The rearrangement uses TRBV25-1 and TRBJ1-1; no definite D call. Germline CDR1 reads MGHDK; CDR2 reads SYGVNS. Trimming cost V 2 bases and J 11 bases, with 12 bases left between them. The CDR3 consists of 12 residues. CDR3 nucleotide sequence: TGTGCCAGCAGTGAAGTTCCGGGTCGGGCTTTCTTT. Encoded protein: CASSEVPGRAFF.

The V call is TRBV6-2 or TRBV6-3, the J call TRBJ2-3; D ambiguous. Trimming removed 7 bases from V and 11 bases from J, with 13 bases in between. Per the germline V gene, CDR1 is MNHEY and CDR2 is SVGEGT. The CDR3 length is 11 residues. The CDR3 DNA is TGTGCCAGCACTAACGTCGAGGAGCAGTATTTT. Its protein product is CASTNVEEQYF.

This clonotype has at least ten counts. This chain joins TRBV6-5 and TRBJ2-2; TRBD2 aligns across 10 bases. J was trimmed by 2 bases and V by 6 bases; bases with no gene match: 9. The germline V gene has CDR1 MNHEY and CDR2 SVGAGI. The CDR3 consists of 17 residues. CDR3 bases: TGTGCCAGCAGACGGACTAGCGGACGGTCTAACACCGGGGAGCTGTTTTTT. This sequence encodes CASRRTSGRSNTGELFF.

This clonotype has at least ten counts. This sequence joins TRBV5-1 and TRBJ2-5; tentative D call: TRBD1 (5 bases). CDR3 length: 15 amino acids. Germline V lookup: CDR1 SGHRS, CDR2 YFSETQ. The V end lost 0 bases, the J end lost 4 bases, and 13 bases lay between the germline ends. Here the CDR3 reads CASSLDVRARETQYF. The CDR3 DNA reads TGCGCCAGCAGCTTGGATGTCAGGGCTCGAGAGACCCAGTACTTC.

This clonotype was seen a few times. V gene TRBV20-1 combines with J gene TRBJ2-1, with D maybe TRBD1 (5 bases). The CDR3 consists of 14 residues. CDR1 and CDR2 (germline): DFQATT, SNEGSKA (reference sequence). V was cut by 6 bases and J by 8 bases, with 20 bases left in between. In DNA, the CDR3 is TGCAGTGCCCTAATAAGGGGTTCTTGGTATGAGCAGTTCTTC. Translated, it gives CSALIRGSWYEQFF.

The table lists this clonotype with many counts. This rearrangement joins TRBV15 to TRBJ2-3; a possible D gene is TRBD1 (6 bases). The V end lost 1 base, the J end lost 3 bases, and 11 bases lay between the germline ends. The germline CDR1 and CDR2 sequences are LNHNV and YYDKDF (reference sequence). The CDR3 loop spans 15 amino acids. The CDR3 region has the DNA TGTGCCACCAGCAGAGCAGGGGATGGAACAGATACGCAGTATTTT. This encodes CATSRAGDGTDTQYF.